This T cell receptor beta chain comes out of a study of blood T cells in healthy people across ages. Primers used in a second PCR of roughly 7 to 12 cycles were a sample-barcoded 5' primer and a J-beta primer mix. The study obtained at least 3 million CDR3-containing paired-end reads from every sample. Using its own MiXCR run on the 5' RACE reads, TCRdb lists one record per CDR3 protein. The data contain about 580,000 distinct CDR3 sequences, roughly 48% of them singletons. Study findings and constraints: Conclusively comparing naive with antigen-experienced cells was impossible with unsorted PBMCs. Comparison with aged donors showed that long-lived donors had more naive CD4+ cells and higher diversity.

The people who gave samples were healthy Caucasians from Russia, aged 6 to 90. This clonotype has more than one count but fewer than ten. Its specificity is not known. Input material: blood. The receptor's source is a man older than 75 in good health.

The chain's CDR3 is CASSQRGPYEQFF. CDR3 in DNA: TGCGCCAGCAGCCAACGTGGTCCATATGAGCAGTTCTTC. The chain recombines TRBV4-3 with TRBJ2-1; D is unresolved. The V gene's germline CDR1 is LGHNA and CDR2 YSLEER. The CDR3 has 13 amino acids. V shed 2 bases and J shed 8 bases, with 10 bases lying between them.